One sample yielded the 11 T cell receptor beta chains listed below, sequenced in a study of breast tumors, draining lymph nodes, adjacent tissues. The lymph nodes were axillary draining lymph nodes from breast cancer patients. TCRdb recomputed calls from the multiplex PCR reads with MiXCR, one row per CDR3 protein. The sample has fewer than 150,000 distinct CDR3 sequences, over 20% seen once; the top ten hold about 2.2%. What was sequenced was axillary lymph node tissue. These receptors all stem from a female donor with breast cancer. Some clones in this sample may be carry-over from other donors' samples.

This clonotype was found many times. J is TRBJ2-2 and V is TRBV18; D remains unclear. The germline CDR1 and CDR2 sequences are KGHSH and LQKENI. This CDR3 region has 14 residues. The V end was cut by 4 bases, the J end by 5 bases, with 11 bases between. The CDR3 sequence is CASSRASRTGELFF. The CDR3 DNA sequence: TGTGCCAGCTCACGGGCTTCGAGGACCGGGGAGCTGTTTTTT. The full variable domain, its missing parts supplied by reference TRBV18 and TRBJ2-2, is NAGVMQNPRHLVRRRGQEARLRCSPMKGHSHVYWYRQLPEEGLKFMVYLQKENIIDESGMPKERFSAEFPKEGPSILRIQQVVRGDSAAYFCASSRASRTGELFFGEGSRLTVL.

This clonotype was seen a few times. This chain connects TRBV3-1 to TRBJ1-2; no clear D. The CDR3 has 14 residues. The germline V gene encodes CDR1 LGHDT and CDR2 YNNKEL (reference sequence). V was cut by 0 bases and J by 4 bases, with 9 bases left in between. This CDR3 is CASSQELGTYGYTF. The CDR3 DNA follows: TGTGCCAGCAGCCAAGAGCTCGGTACCTATGGCTACACCTTC.

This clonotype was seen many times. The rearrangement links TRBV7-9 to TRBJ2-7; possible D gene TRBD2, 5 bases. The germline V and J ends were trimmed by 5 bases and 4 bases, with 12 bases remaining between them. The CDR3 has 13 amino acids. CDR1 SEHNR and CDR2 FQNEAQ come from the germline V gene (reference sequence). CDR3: CASSILGLYEQYF. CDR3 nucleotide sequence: TGTGCCAGCAGCATATTAGGACTGTACGAGCAGTACTTC.

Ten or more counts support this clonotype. This chain's CDR3 is CSASPGQGKGNTIYF. CDR3 in DNA: TGCAGTGCTAGCCCCGGTCAGGGGAAGGGAAACACCATATATTTT. This chain joins TRBV20-1 and TRBJ1-3, with D possibly TRBD1 on 6 matching bases. CDR1 and CDR2 from the germline V gene are DFQATT and SNEGSKA (reference sequence). V was shortened by 3 bases and J by 4 bases, with 16 bases between the two germline ends. The CDR3 extends over 15 amino acids.

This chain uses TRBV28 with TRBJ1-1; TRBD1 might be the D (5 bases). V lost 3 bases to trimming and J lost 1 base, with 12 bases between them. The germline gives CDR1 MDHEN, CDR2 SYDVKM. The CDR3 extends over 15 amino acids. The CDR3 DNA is TGTGCCAGCAGTTTCGTTAGTGGGGGGAACACTGAAGCTTTCTTT. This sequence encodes CASSFVSGGNTEAFF.

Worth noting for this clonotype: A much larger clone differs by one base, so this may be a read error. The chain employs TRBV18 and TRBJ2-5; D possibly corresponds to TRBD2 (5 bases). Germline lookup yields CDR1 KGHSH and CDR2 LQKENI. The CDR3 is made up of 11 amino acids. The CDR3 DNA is TGTGCCAGCTCACCGGAGGAGACCCAGTGCTTC. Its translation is CASSPEETQCF.

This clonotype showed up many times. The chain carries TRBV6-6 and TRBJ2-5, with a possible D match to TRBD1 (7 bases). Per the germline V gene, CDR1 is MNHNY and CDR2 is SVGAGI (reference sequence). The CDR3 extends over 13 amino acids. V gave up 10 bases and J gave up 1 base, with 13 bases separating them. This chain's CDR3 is CATSGDSQETQYF. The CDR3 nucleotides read TGTGCCACCTCGGGGGACAGCCAAGAGACCCAGTACTTC.

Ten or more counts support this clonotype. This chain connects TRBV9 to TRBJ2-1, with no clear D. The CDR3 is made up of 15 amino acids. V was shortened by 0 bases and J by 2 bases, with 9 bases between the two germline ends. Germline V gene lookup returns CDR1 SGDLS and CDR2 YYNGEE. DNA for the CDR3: TGTGCCAGCAGCGTAGCATCTCTAGCCTACAATGAGCAGTTCTTC. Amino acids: CASSVASLAYNEQFF.

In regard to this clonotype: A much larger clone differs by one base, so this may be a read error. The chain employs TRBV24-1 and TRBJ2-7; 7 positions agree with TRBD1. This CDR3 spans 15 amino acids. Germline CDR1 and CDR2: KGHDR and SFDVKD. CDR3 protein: CTTSDSGTAPYEQYF. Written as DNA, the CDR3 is TGTACCACCAGCGATTCCGGGACAGCACCCTACGAGCAGTACTTC.

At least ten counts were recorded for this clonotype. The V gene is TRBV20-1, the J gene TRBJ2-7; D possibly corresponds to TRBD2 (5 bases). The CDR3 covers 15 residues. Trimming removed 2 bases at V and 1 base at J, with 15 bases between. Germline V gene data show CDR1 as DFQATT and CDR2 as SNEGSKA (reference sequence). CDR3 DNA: TGCAGTGCTAGACCCCCCACCCGAGGGTCCTACGAGCAGTACTTC. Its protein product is CSARPPTRGSYEQYF.

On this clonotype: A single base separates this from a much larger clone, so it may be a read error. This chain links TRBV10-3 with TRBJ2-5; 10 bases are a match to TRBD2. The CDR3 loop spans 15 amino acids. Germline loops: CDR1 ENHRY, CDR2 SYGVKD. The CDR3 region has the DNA TGTGCCATCAAAAGAGCGGGAGGGCTACAAGGGACCCAGTACTTC. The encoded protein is CAIKRAGGLQGTQYF.